This T cell receptor beta chain originates from a study of blood T cell repertoires in COVID-19. V was cut by 4 bases and J by 4 bases, with 17 bases left in between. CDR1 SGHNT and CDR2 YYREEE come from the germline V gene (reference sequence). The CDR3 consists of 16 residues. Authors' analysis steps: Amplification from reference gene primers served as the basis for estimated nucleated cell counts. Assay: immunoSEQ multiplex PCR; the TCRdb copy retains only in-frame clones and omits some. V and J calls and clone size come straight from that table; D and trimming were deduced from the DNA. Found here are 70,000 to 90,000 clones, roughly 85% of them singletons; the top ten hold 15% to 20%.

The sequence was collected from a woman aged 80 or older with acute or convalescent COVID-19. The chain combines TRBV5-4 with TRBJ2-2; the D gene is possibly TRBD1 (6 bases). The material sequenced was peripheral blood. The CDR3 loop reads CASSLTGKGSTGELFF. Here the CDR3 DNA reads TGTGCCAGCAGCCTTACAGGGAAGGGAAGCACCGGGGAGCTGTTTTTT.